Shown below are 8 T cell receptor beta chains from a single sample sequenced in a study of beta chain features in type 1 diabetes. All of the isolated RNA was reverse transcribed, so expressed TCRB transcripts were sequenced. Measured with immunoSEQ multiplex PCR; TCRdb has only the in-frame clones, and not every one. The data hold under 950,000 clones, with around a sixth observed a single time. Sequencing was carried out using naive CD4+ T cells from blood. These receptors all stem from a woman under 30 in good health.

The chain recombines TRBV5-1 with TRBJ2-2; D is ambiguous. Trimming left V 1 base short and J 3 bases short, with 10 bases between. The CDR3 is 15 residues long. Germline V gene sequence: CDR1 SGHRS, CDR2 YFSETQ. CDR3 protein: CASSLSKGDTGELFF. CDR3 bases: TGCGCCAGCAGCTTGTCGAAAGGAGACACCGGGGAGCTGTTTTTT.

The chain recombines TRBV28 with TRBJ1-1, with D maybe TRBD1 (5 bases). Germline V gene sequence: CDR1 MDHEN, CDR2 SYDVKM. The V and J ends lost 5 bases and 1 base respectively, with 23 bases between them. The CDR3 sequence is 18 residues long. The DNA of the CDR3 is TGTGCCAGCAGTCACCCCTTCGAAAGAAGGGGTTGGAACACTGAAGCTTTCTTT. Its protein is CASSHPFERRGWNTEAFF.

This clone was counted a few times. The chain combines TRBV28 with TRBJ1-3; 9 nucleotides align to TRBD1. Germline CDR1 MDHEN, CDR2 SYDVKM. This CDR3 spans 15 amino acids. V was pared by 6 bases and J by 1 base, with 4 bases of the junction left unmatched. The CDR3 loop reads CASRRGTGSGNTIYF. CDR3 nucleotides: TGTGCCAGCAGACGCGGGACAGGGTCTGGAAACACCATATATTTT.

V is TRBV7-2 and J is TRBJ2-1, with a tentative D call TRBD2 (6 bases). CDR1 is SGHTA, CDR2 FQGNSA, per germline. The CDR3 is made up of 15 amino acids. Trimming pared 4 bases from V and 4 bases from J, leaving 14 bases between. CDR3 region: CASSSQAGGYNEQFF. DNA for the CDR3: TGTGCCAGCAGCTCCCAAGCCGGGGGTTACAATGAGCAGTTCTTC. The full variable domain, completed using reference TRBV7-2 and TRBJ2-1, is GAGVSQSPSNKVTEKGKDVELRCDPISGHTALYWYRQSLGQGLEFLIYFQGNSAPDKSGLPSDRFSAERTGGSVSTLTIQRTQQEDSAVYLCASSSQAGGYNEQFFGPGTRLTVL.

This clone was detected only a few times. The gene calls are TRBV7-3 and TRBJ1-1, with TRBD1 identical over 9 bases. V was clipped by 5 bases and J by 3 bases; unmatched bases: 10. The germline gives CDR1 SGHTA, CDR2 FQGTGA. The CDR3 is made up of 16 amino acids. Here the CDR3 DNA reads TGTGCCAGCAGCCCGGGACAGGGTTCAACGGACACTGAAGCTTTCTTT. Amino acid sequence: CASSPGQGSTDTEAFF.

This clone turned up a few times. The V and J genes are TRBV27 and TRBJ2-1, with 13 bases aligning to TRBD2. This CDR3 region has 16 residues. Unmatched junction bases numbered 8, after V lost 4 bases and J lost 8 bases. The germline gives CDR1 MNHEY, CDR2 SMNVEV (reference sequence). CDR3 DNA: TGTGCCAGCAGTTCCCGGCGACTAGCGGGAGGCCATGAGCAGTTCTTC. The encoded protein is CASSSRRLAGGHEQFF.

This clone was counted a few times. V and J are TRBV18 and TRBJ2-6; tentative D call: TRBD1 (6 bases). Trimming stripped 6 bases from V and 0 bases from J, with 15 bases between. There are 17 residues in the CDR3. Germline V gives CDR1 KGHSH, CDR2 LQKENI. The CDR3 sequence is CASSHRTATSGANVLTF. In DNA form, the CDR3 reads TGTGCCAGCTCGCATCGGACAGCCACCTCTGGGGCCAACGTCCTGACTTTC.

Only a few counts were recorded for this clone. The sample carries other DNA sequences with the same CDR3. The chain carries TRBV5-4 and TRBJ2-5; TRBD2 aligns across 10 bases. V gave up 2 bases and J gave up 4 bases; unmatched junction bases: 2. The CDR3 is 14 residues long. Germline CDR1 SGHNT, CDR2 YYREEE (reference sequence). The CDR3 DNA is TGTGCCAGCAGCTTAGCGGGAGGGGGAGAGACCCAGTACTTC. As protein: CASSLAGGGETQYF.